Listed here are 5 T cell receptor beta chains from one sample, sequenced in a study of blood T cell repertoires in COVID-19. Generated by immunoSEQ multiplex PCR, the TCRdb table keeps only in-frame clones and is missing some. The sample has about 71,000 clones, approximately 88% seen once. The material sequenced was peripheral blood. These receptor sequences come from a human donor in a cohort sampled during active COVID-19.

This clone was seen once. The gene calls are TRBV2 and TRBJ2-1; D might be TRBD2 (5 bases). There are 12 residues in the CDR3. CDR1 and CDR2 (germline): SNHLY, FYNNEI. The ends were cut back, 6 bases at V and 9 bases at J, with 12 bases in the middle. The CDR3: CASRPTSGEQFF. The DNA for the CDR3 is TGTGCCAGCAGACCAACTAGTGGTGAGCAGTTCTTC.

This clone was counted a few times. The chain combines TRBV19 with TRBJ1-3; possibly TRBD1 for D (5 bases). Trimming cost V 8 bases and J 2 bases, with 13 bases left between them. This CDR3 region has 14 residues. Looked up from germline, CDR1 is LNHDA and CDR2 is SQIVND (reference sequence). CDR3 amino acids: CASSAGPAGNTIYF. CDR3 nucleotides: TGTGCCAGTTCTGCAGGGCCCGCTGGAAACACCATATATTTT.

The V gene is TRBV30, the J gene TRBJ2-2; D not certain. This CDR3 is 12 amino acids long. Trimming pared 1 base from V and 3 bases from J, leaving 3 bases between. Germline CDR1 GTSNPN, CDR2 SVGIG (reference sequence). The CDR3 DNA reads TGTGCCTGGAGTGGAGACACCGGGGAGCTGTTTTTT. It is translated as CAWSGDTGELFF.

The V and J genes are TRBV6-5 and TRBJ2-7; TRBD2 matches 9 bases. CDR1 is MNHEY, CDR2 SVGAGI, per germline. The J segment lost 9 bases and the V segment lost 6 bases, leaving 6 bases of the junction unmatched. This CDR3 contains 12 residues. For the CDR3, the DNA is TGTGCCAGCAGGAGCGGGGGGAGCTGGCAGTACTTC. Protein product: CASRSGGSWQYF.

This clone has a single count. The chain is built from TRBV5-6 and TRBJ1-6; D uncertain. Trimming removed 0 bases from V and 10 bases from J, with 5 bases in between. Germline V gene lookup returns CDR1 SGHDT and CDR2 YYEEEE. CDR3 length: 12 residues. The CDR3: CASSLARSPLHF. In DNA, the CDR3 is TGTGCCAGCAGCTTGGCGCGCTCACCCCTCCACTTT.